This TCR beta chain was profiled in a study of cytomegalovirus exposure and HLA in healthy donors. With 60 Vbeta and 13 Jbeta primers, the PCR was carried out. TCRdb's table, derived via immunoSEQ multiplex PCR, lists solely in-frame clones and lacks some. The sample records more than 150,000 clones, 65% to 85% being singletons. In the case of this clone: The antigen is not known.

Study-level points and caveats: It is likely that the observed cluster of highly shared sequence variants was a sequencing artifact.

The CDR3 runs to 16 residues. V lost 5 bases to trimming and J lost 1 base, with 14 bases between them. Germline values: CDR1 SGHAT, CDR2 FQNNGV. The receptor was derived from a woman aged 25-40 years in good health and CMV-seropositive. Sequenced material: PBMCs. The chain joins TRBV11-2 to TRBJ1-4; the D gene is possibly TRBD1 (5 bases). Written as DNA, the CDR3 is TGTGCCAGCAGCCTTGAATTGGGGGGAACTAATGAAAAACTGTTTTTT. Translation: CASSLELGGTNEKLFF.